This TCR beta chain was identified in a study of high-grade serous ovarian cancer treatment subgroups (dated by TCRdb to the early 2020s). The study in broad terms: On average, each sample produced around 13,000 sequencing reads and 7,000 or so unique TCR beta rearrangements. The study profiled TCR beta repertoires in high-grade serous ovarian cancer patients grouped by complete gross resection or neoadjuvant chemotherapy response under a laparoscopic triage algorithm. Of the roughly 30 patients in the cohort, roughly 10 had no residual disease after primary surgery (R0), roughly 10 were excellent NACT responders, and roughly 10 were poor NACT responders. Each patient contributed one primary tumor and two metastatic tumor samples, giving more than 75 samples in total. Overall results and qualifications from the work: Tumors from the same patient had repertoire similarity ranging from 0.11 to 0.79, while tumors from different patients showed almost no similarity. TCR clonal relatedness showed a positive correlation with neoantigen level and a trend toward positive correlation with copy number variation and mutation load from whole-genome sequencing. Because bulk tumor TCR sequencing provided no spatial information, insight into HGSC tumor complexity and diversity was limited. The TCR repertoire analyses centered on CDR3, and CDR1 and CDR2 were not analyzed.

The approximately 100 tumor samples were subjected to high-throughput TCR profiling using ImmunoSEQ. The published analysis was carried out like this. Repertoire diversity metrics included richness (unique productive sequences), clonality, evenness and relatedness; Bhattacharyya coefficient assessed similarity between samples. In a sensitivity analysis, TCRs with fewer than two reads were excluded, and consistent conclusions were obtained. The clones in this table, taken by TCRdb from immuneACCESS, are in-frame only. Not every clone is retained; where verified, under half of the shortfall comes from an unresolved V gene, and the cause of the rest is unknown. The DNA gave D and trimming, while V, J and clone size come from that table. The sample includes under 7,000 clones, with around 70% observed a single time. The ten largest clones capture 7.7% of the sample. V is clipped by 0 bases and J by 12 bases, and the sequence between their germline boundaries is 13 bases long. The CDR3 numbers 13 residues from cysteine through phenylalanine. Solely the CDR3 DNA is kept, with 39 bases framed from the first base. The germline V gene encodes CDR1 SGDLS and CDR2 YYNGEE.

Notes on this clone: Its specific antigen is unknown. No quality values exist for individual bases; no much larger clone is one base distant.

Collection of tumor samples took place before definitive surgery or chemotherapy. Genomic DNA extraction was performed by the MD Anderson Biospecimen Extraction Resource, and TCR sequencing was carried out by the MD Anderson Cancer Genomics Laboratory. The sequence derives from a human donor with high-grade serous ovarian cancer. Sequencing was done on a sample of tumor tissue. Recombination linked TRBV9 to TRBJ2-1; the D gene may be TRBD1 or TRBD2, since each aligns over 7 bases. The CDR3 has the sequence CASSVAGEGAQFF. The bases read TGTGCCAGCAGCGTAGCGGGGGAGGGGGCGCAGTTCTTC.